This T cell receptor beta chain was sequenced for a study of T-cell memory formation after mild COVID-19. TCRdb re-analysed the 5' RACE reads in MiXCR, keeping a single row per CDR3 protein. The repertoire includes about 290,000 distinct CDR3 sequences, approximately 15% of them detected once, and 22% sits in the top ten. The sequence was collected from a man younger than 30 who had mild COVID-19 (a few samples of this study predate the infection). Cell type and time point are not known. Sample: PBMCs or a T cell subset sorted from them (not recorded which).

The CDR3 region is CASSEERNTEAFF. The CDR3 nucleotides are TGTGCCAGCAGTGAAGAACGGAACACTGAAGCTTTCTTT. This chain links TRBV2 with TRBJ1-1; D is unresolved. The V and J ends lost 1 base and 1 base respectively, with 4 bases between them. This CDR3 is 13 amino acids long. Germline CDR1 is SNHLY and CDR2 is FYNNEI.